The 3 T cell receptor beta chains reported below all come from one sample, sequenced in a study of beta chain features in type 1 diabetes. Expressed TCRB transcripts were sequenced because the entire RNA isolate underwent reverse transcription. Produced via immunoSEQ multiplex PCR; TCRdb's table is partial and in-frame only. The sample has about 12,000 clones; about half are singletons. Sequences were obtained from stem cell memory CD4+ T cells from blood. Receptors originate from a young man in good health.

This clone was seen a few times. The same CDR3 is also encoded by other DNA sequences in this sample. V usage is TRBV7-2 and J usage is TRBJ2-1; 14 positions match TRBD2. The CDR3 extends over 15 amino acids. Germline lookup yields CDR1 SGHTA and CDR2 FQGNSA. The junction had 2 bases not matched to a gene; V was cut back by 5 bases and J by 5 bases. For the CDR3, the DNA is TGTGCCAGCAGCCGGACTAGCGGGGGGAACAATGAGCAGTTCTTC. Amino acids: CASSRTSGGNNEQFF.

The chain has TRBV6-6 and TRBJ2-7; tentative D call: TRBD2 (5 bases). Germline V gives CDR1 MNHNY, CDR2 SVGAGI (reference sequence). The CDR3 is 12 residues long. Trimming pared 8 bases from V and 2 bases from J, leaving 10 bases between. The CDR3 reads CASGGDAYEQYF. DNA of the CDR3: TGTGCCAGCGGAGGCGATGCCTACGAGCAGTACTTC.

The V call is TRBV7-9, the J call TRBJ2-1, with TRBD2 as a possible D gene (7 bases). Germline lookup yields CDR1 SEHNR and CDR2 FQNEAQ (reference sequence). The CDR3 loop spans 15 amino acids. Trimming took off 3 bases at V and 5 bases at J, with 14 bases between the two ends. The CDR3 DNA reads as TGTGCCAGCAGCTTTGGGGGGGGCCCTAACAATGAGCAGTTCTTC. This encodes CASSFGGGPNNEQFF.